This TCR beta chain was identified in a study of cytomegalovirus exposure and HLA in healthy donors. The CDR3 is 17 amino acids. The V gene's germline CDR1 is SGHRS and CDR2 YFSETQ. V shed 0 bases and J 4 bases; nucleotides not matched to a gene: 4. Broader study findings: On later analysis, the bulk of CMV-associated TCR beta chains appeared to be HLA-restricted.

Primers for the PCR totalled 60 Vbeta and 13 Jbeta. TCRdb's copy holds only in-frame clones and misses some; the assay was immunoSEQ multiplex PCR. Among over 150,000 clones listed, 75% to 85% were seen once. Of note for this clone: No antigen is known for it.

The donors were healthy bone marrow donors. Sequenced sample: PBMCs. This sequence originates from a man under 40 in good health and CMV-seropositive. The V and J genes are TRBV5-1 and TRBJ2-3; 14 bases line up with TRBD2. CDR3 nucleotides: TGCGCCAGCAGCTTGGTGGGACTAGCGGGAGACGCAGATACGCAGTATTTT. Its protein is CASSLVGLAGDADTQYF.